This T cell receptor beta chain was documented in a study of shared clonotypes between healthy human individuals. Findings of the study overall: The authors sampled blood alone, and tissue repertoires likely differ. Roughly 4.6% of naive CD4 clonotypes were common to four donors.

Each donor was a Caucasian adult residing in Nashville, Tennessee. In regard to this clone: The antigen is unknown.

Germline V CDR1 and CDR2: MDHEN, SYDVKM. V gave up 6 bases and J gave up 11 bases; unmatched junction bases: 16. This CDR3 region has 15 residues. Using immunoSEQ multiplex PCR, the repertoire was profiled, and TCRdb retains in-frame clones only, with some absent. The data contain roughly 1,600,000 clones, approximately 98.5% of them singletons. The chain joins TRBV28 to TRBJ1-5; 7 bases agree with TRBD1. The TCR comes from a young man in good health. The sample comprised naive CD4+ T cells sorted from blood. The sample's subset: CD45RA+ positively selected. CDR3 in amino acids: CASSLTRTGDLAQHF. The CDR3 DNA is TGTGCCAGCAGCCTGACCAGGACAGGCGACTTGGCCCAGCATTTT.